This TCR beta chain was observed in a study of blood T cell repertoires in COVID-19. Across the whole study: COVID-19 samples collected from the United States, Italy and Spain covered acute and convalescent phases. Nucleic acid was either cDNA or gDNA, and it came from T cells, B-cell-depleted T cells, or PBMCs.

Original handling: Amplification of reference gene primers provided the estimated nucleated cell counts. Here immunoSEQ multiplex PCR was the method, and the copy in TCRdb shows in-frame clones only, minus some. The V and J calls and clone size are taken from that table; D and trimming were inferred from the DNA. The sample consists of under 130,000 clones, 70% to 90% of them appearing once. CDR1 is LGHDT and CDR2 is YNNKEL in the germline V gene (reference sequence). V dropped 1 base and J dropped 4; count of bases not matched to a gene: 3. The CDR3 is 15 residues long. The gene calls are TRBV3-1 (or the pseudogene TRBV3-2) and TRBJ1-1; TRBD1 aligns across 10 bases. The sequence was collected from a man aged 50 or older in a cohort sampled during active COVID-19. The sequenced material came from peripheral blood. The CDR3 DNA reads TGTGCCAGCAGCCAAGGCTGGACAGGGGGCACTGAAGCTTTCTTT. It codes for CASSQGWTGGTEAFF.